This T cell receptor (beta chain) is from a study of human T cells and chemical hapten exposure. Study-level information: Sensitization involved placing 2% DPC onto an approximately 2 cm by approximately 2 cm region of upper inner arm skin.

Study-wide results and caveats: Donors, who had alopecia, may show an immune response that differs from healthy people's.

TCRdb fed the RACE reads into MiXCR, producing one record per CDR3 protein. The sample holds some 200,000 distinct CDR3 sequences, almost 30% seen once. This clonotype was seen only a few times. The antigen remains unidentified. Germline-derived CDR1 and CDR2 are SGDLS and YYNGEE. V shed 6 bases and J 4 bases; nucleotides not matched to a gene: 7. The CDR3 spans 15 residues. Time point reported: pre-sensitization, week 0. The treatment was: therapeutic diphenylcyclopropenone sensitization with weekly scalp DPC. Blood collection happened ahead of applying each patch test. Sequenced material: whole blood, taken in connection with sensitization to the hapten diphenylcyclopropenone (DPC). The chain joins TRBV9 to TRBJ2-2; TRBD1 aligns across 9 bases. This clonotype was sampled from a woman in her 30s with alopecia areata. Some clones in this sample may be carry-over from other donors' samples. The CDR3 nucleotides are TGTGCCAGCATGTCCGGGACAGGGTCCACCGGGGAGCTGTTTTTT. Amino acid sequence: CASMSGTGSTGELFF.